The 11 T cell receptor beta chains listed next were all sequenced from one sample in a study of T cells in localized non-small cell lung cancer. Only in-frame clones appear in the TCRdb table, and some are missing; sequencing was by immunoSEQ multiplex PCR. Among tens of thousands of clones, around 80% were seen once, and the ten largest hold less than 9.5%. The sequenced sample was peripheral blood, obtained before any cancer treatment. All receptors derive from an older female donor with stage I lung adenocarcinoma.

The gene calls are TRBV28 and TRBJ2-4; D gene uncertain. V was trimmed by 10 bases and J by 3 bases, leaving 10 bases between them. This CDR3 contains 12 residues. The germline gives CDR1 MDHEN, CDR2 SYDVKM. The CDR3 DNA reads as TGTGCCACCCAAAAGGGCAAAAACATTCAGTACTTC. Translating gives CATQKGKNIQYF.

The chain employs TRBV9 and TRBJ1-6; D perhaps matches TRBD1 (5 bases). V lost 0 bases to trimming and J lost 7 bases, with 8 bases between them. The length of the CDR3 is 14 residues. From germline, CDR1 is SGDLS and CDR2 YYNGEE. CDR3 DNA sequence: TGTGCCAGCAGCGTAGAGGGGAGCAATTCACCCCTCCACTTT. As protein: CASSVEGSNSPLHF.

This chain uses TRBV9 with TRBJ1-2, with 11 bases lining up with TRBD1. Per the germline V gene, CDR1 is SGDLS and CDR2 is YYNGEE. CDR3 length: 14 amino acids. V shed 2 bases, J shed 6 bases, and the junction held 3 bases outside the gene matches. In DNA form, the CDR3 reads TGTGCCAGCAGCGTCGGGACAGGGGGTAATGGCTACACCTTC. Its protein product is CASSVGTGGNGYTF.

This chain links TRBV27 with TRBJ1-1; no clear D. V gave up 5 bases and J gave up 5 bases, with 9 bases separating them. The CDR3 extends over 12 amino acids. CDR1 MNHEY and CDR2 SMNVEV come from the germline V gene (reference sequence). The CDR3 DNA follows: TGTGCCAGCAGTCCGGGGTCGACTGAAGCTTTCTTT. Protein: CASSPGSTEAFF.

CDR3 in amino acids: CASSPLFQASQETQYF. The DNA of the CDR3 is TGTGCCAGCTCACCGTTATTTCAAGCTAGTCAAGAGACCCAGTACTTC. The chain employs TRBV18 and TRBJ2-5; D call uncertain. The CDR3 is 16 residues long. V was shortened by 3 bases and J by 2 bases, with 16 bases between the two germline ends. Germline V gene lookup returns CDR1 KGHSH and CDR2 LQKENI.

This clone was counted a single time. CDR3 DNA: TGTGCCAGCAGCCATTGGGGGACAGGGTCCATTGGCTACACCTTC. Its translation: CASSHWGTGSIGYTF. This sequence joins TRBV5-6 and TRBJ1-2; 9 nucleotides align to TRBD1. The CDR3 consists of 15 residues. Germline V gene sequence: CDR1 SGHDT, CDR2 YYEEEE. V shed 4 bases and J 7 bases; nucleotides not matched to a gene: 11.

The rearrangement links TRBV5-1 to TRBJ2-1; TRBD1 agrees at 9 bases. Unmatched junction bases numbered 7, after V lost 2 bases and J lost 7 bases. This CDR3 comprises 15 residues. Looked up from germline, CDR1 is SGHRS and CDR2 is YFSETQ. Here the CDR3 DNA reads TGCGCCAGCAGCTTCACAGGGGGCCGAGGGAATGAGCAGTTCTTC. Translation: CASSFTGGRGNEQFF. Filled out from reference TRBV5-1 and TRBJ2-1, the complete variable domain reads KAGVTQTPRYLIKTRGQQVTLSCSPISGHRSVSWYQQTPGQGLQFLFEYFSETQRNKGNFPGRFSGRQFSNSRSEMNVSTLELGDSALYLCASSFTGGRGNEQFFGPGTRLTVL.

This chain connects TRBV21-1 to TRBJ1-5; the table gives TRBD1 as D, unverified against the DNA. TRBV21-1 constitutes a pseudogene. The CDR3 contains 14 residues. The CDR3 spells CASGGMQGSQPQHF. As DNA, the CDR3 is TGTGCCAGCGGTGGGATGCAGGGAAGTCAGCCCCAGCATTTT.

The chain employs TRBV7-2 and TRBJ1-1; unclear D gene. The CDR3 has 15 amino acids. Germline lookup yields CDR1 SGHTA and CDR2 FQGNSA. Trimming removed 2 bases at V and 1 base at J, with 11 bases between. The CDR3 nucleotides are TGTGCCAGCAGCTTAACAATTCTCGGGAACACTGAAGCTTTCTTT. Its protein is CASSLTILGNTEAFF.

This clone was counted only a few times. CDR3 sequence: CSGGGHNQPQHF. The CDR3 coding sequence is TGCAGCGGGGGAGGGCACAATCAGCCCCAGCATTTT. The chain joins TRBV29-1 to TRBJ1-5; D is ambiguous. CDR3 length: 12 amino acids. Germline lookup yields CDR1 SQVTM and CDR2 ANQGSEA. V lost 7 bases and J lost 3, with 10 bases in between.

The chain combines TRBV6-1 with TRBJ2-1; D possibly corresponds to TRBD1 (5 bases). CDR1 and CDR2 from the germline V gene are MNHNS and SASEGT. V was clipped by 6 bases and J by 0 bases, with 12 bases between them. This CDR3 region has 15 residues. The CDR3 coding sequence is TGTGCCAGCAGGGGGCGATCGGGCTCCTACAATGAGCAGTTCTTC. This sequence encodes CASRGRSGSYNEQFF.